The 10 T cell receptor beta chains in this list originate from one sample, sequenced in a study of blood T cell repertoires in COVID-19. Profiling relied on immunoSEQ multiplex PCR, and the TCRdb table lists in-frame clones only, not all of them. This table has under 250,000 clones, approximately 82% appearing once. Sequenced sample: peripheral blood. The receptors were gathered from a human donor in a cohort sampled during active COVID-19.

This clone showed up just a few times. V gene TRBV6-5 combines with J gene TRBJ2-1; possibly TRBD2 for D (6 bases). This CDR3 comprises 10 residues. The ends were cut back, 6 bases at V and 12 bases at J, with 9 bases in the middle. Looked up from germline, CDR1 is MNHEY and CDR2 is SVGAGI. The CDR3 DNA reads TGTGCCAGCAGCTCGGGACTGCAGTTCTTC. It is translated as CASSSGLQFF.

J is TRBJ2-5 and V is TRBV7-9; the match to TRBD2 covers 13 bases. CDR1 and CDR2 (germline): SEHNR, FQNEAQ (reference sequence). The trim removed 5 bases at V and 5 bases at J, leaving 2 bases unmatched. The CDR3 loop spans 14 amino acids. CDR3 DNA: TGTGCCAGCAGCCAGACTAGCGGGAGGGAGACCCAGTACTTC. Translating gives CASSQTSGRETQYF.

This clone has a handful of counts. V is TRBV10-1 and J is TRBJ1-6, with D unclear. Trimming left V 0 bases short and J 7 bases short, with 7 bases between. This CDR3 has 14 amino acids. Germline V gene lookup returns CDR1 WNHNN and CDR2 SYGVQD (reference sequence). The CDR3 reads CASSESRINSPLHF. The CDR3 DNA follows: TGCGCCAGCAGTGAGTCTAGAATAAATTCACCCCTCCACTTT.

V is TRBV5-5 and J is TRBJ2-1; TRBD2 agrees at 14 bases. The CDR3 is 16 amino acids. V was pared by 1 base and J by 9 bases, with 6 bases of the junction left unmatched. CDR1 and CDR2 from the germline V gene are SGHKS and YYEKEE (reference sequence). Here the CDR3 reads CASSLPTSGRGVEQFF. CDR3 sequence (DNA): TGTGCCAGCAGCTTGCCGACTAGCGGGAGGGGTGTTGAGCAGTTCTTC. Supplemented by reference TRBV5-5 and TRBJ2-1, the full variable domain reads DAGVTQSPTHLIKTRGQQVTLRCSPISGHKSVSWYQQVLGQGPQFIFQYYEKEERGRGNFPDRFSARQFPNYSSELNVNALLLGDSALYLCASSLPTSGRGVEQFFGPGTRLTVL.

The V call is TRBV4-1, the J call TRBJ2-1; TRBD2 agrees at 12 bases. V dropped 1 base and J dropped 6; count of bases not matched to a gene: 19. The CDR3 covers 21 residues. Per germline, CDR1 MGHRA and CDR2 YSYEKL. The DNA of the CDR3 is TGCGCCAGCAGCCAAGGGAGGCTAGCGGGAGGGCCTTATCTGGGTGGCAATGAGCAGTTCTTC. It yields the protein CASSQGRLAGGPYLGGNEQFF.

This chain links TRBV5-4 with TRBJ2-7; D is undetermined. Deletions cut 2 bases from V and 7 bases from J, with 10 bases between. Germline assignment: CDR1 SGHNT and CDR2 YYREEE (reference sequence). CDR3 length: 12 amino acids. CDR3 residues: CASSLETGEQYF. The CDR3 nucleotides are TGTGCCAGCAGCTTAGAAACCGGGGAGCAGTACTTC. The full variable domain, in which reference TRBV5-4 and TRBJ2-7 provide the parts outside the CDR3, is ETGVTQSPTHLIKTRGQQVTLRCSSQSGHNTVSWYQQALGQGPQFIFQYYREEENGRGNFPPRFSGLQFPNYSSELNVNALELDDSALYLCASSLETGEQYFGPGTRLTVT.

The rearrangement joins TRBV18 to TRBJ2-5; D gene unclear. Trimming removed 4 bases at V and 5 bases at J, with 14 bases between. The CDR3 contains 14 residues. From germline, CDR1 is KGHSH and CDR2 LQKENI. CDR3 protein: CASSLLPTVETQYF. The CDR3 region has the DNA TGTGCCAGCTCACTATTGCCCACTGTGGAGACCCAGTACTTC.

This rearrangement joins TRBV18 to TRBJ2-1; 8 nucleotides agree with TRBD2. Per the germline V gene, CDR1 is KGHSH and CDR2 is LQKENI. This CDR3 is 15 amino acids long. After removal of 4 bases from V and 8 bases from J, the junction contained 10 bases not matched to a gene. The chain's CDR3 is CASSRTGGRLDEQFF. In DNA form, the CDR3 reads TGTGCCAGCTCACGTACGGGAGGGCGTTTGGATGAGCAGTTCTTC.

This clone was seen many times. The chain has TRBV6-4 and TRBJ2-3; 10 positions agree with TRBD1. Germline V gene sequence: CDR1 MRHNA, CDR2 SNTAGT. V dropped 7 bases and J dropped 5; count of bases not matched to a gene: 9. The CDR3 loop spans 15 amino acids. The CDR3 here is CASTYGTGEGDTQYF. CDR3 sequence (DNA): TGTGCCAGCACCTACGGGACAGGGGAAGGAGATACGCAGTATTTT.

The CDR3 reads CASKGTGRANEKLFF. In DNA, the CDR3 is TGTGCCAGTAAGGGTACAGGACGGGCTAATGAAAAACTGTTTTTT. The J gene is TRBJ1-4, the V gene TRBV19; a weak D match, TRBD1 (5 bases). CDR3 size: 15 residues. V shed 7 bases and J shed 3 bases, with 15 bases lying between them. Germline CDR1 is LNHDA and CDR2 is SQIVND (reference sequence).